One sample yielded the 17 T cell receptor beta chains listed below, sequenced in a study of lymphopenia after photon versus proton radiotherapy (dated by TCRdb to about 2019). Library preparation was by the immunoSEQ multiplex PCR assay. This is the immuneACCESS table as TCRdb keeps it, with only in-frame sequences that have V and J called. A part of the clones is gone; compared with another copy, unresolved V genes explain less than half, and the rest is unexplained. Across this sample there are 35,000 to 50,000 clones, with 80% to 95% seen only once. Clones ranked in the top ten supply approximately 14% of the sample. Here the sequenced sample was peripheral blood, taken from a patient treated with photon-based radiotherapy. Every receptor here comes from a man in his sixties with cholangiocarcinoma.

This clone has only one observation. This chain uses TRBV5-1 with TRBJ1-5; D is ambiguous. Germline V CDR1 and CDR2: SGHRS, YFSETQ. Trimming removed 0 bases at V and 1 base at J, with 8 bases between. The CDR3 has 15 residues. Written as DNA, the CDR3 is TGCGCCAGCAGCTTGGATTTTAACAGCAATCAGCCCCAGCATTTT. This encodes CASSLDFNSNQPQHF.

The chain couples TRBV5-8 to TRBJ1-1; D call uncertain. V was cut by 0 bases and J by 0 bases, with 6 bases left in between. Germline values: CDR1 SGHTS, CDR2 YDEGEE. The CDR3 spans 14 residues. CDR3 coding DNA: TGTGCCAGCAGCTTGGGAGGATTGAACACTGAAGCTTTCTTT. Its protein is CASSLGGLNTEAFF.

V gene TRBV10-2 combines with J gene TRBJ1-1; possibly TRBD1 for D (5 bases). Trimming shortened V by 1 base and J by 6 bases, and 15 bases separated the two germline ends. The CDR3 runs 15 residues. Germline V gene data show CDR1 as WSHSY and CDR2 as SAAADI. CDR3 sequence reads: CASSEWVGGLAEAFF. The CDR3 nucleotides are TGCGCCAGCAGTGAGTGGGTTGGGGGTCTAGCTGAAGCTTTCTTT.

This clone was counted a single time. V usage is TRBV12-5 and J usage is TRBJ2-2; 7 nucleotides agree with TRBD1. CDR3 length: 15 residues. V lost 1 base to trimming and J lost 5 bases; unmatched junction nucleotides: 4. Germline-derived CDR1 and CDR2 are LGHNT and FRNRAP. This CDR3 reads CASGLGQGRTGELFF. The CDR3 DNA is TGTGCTAGTGGTTTGGGACAGGGCCGAACCGGGGAGCTGTTTTTT.

The rearrangement uses TRBV13 and TRBJ2-1, with 15 bases lining up with TRBD2. Germline lookup yields CDR1 PRHDT and CDR2 FYEKMQ (reference sequence). The CDR3 totals 18 residues. V lost 4 bases and J lost 1; bases outside the gene matches: 5. The CDR3 region is CASSWGLAGGVSYNEQFF. The CDR3, as DNA: TGTGCCAGCAGCTGGGGACTAGCGGGGGGAGTTTCCTACAATGAGCAGTTCTTC.

V is TRBV28 and J is TRBJ1-1, with 7 bases lining up with TRBD1. Germline trimming cut 5 bases from V and 2 bases from J; bases unmatched to any gene: 11. Germline CDR1 is MDHEN and CDR2 is SYDVKM. The CDR3 has 16 amino acids. This CDR3 is CASSDPGTAINTEAFF. CDR3 bases: TGTGCCAGCAGTGACCCCGGGACAGCGATAAACACTGAAGCTTTCTTT.

V and J are TRBV14 and TRBJ1-2; D might be TRBD1 (6 bases). The CDR3 has 15 residues. Germline V gene lookup returns CDR1 SGHDN and CDR2 FVKESK. Trimming took off 2 bases at V and 0 bases at J, with 10 bases between the two ends. The CDR3 DNA sequence: TGTGCCAGCAGCCAACTTGGACAGACTAACTATGGCTACACCTTC. Residues: CASSQLGQTNYGYTF.

The chain carries TRBV5-1 and TRBJ1-4; D is undetermined. Germline V gives CDR1 SGHRS, CDR2 YFSETQ. The V gene lost 4 bases and the J gene lost 0 bases, with 10 bases spanning the gap. The CDR3 loop spans 15 amino acids. The chain's CDR3 is CASSRREATNEKLFF. The DNA of the CDR3 is TGCGCCAGCAGCCGCCGGGAAGCAACTAATGAAAAACTGTTTTTT.

This rearrangement joins TRBV12-2 to TRBJ1-1. TRBV12-2 is deemed a pseudogene. This CDR3 is 11 amino acids long. DNA for the CDR3: TGTGCAAGTCGCGGGAACACTGAAGCTTTCTTT. This sequence encodes CASRGNTEAFF.

The V gene is TRBV29-1, the J gene TRBJ2-5; 8 bases map to TRBD1. V lost 4 bases, J lost 4 bases, and 5 bases stayed unmatched. The CDR3 totals 13 residues. Germline lookup yields CDR1 SQVTM and CDR2 ANQGSEA. The CDR3: CSVAPTGGETQYF. As DNA, the CDR3 is TGCAGCGTTGCCCCCACAGGGGGAGAGACCCAGTACTTC. The full variable domain, completed using reference TRBV29-1 and TRBJ2-5, is SAVISQKPSRDICQRGTSLTIQCQVDSQVTMMFWYRQQPGQSLTLIATANQGSEATYESGFVIDKFPISRPNLTFSTLTVSNMSPEDSSIYLCSVAPTGGETQYFGPGTRLLVL.

This chain uses TRBV28 with TRBJ2-3, with 14 positions matching TRBD2. CDR3 length equals 18 residues. J gave up 3 bases and V 3 bases, and 8 bases lay outside the gene matches. CDR1 is MDHEN and CDR2 is SYDVKM in the germline V gene. CDR3 nucleotides: TGTGCCAGCAGTTTTCGGGGACTAGCGGGAGTGGGTACAGATACGCAGTATTTT. This encodes CASSFRGLAGVGTDTQYF.

The chain joins TRBV4-1 to TRBJ2-3; D unclear. V lost 2 bases and J 8 bases, leaving 20 bases between the germline ends. CDR1 and CDR2 (germline): MGHRA, YSYEKL. The CDR3 totals 16 residues. The CDR3 reads CASSQIRLDMSGTQYF. The CDR3 DNA sequence: TGCGCCAGCAGCCAAATTAGGCTCGATATGTCCGGTACGCAGTATTTT.

V gene TRBV5-1 combines with J gene TRBJ2-2; 9 bases are a match to TRBD2. V shed 5 bases, J shed 1 base, and the junction held 3 bases outside the gene matches. The CDR3 has 15 residues. The V gene's germline CDR1 is SGHRS and CDR2 YFSETQ. The CDR3, as DNA: TGCGCCAGCAGAAGCGGGAGGCTGAACACCGGGGAGCTGTTTTTT. It is translated as CASRSGRLNTGELFF.

A note on this clone: Other DNA sequences of this sample code for an identical CDR3. In nucleotides, the CDR3 is TGCGCCAGCAGCGATACAGGGAGGAATCAGCCCCAGCATTTT. It yields the protein CASSDTGRNQPQHF. The rearrangement links TRBV4-1 to TRBJ1-5; tentative D call: TRBD1 (6 bases). This CDR3 contains 14 residues. Trimming left V 5 bases short and J 4 bases short, with 12 bases between. CDR1 is MGHRA, CDR2 YSYEKL, per germline.

This chain uses TRBV7-9 with TRBJ2-2, with D hard to call. This CDR3 is 11 amino acids long. CDR1 is SEHNR and CDR2 is FQNEAQ in the germline V gene (reference sequence). Trimming took off 3 bases at V and 4 bases at J, with 0 bases between the two ends. The chain's CDR3 is CASSFTGELFF. In DNA, the CDR3 is TGTGCCAGCAGCTTCACCGGGGAGCTGTTTTTT.

V is TRBV4-1 and J is TRBJ2-3; D call uncertain. The ends were cut back, 4 bases at V and 5 bases at J, with 13 bases in the middle. The CDR3 is 14 residues long. Germline CDR1 MGHRA, CDR2 YSYEKL. CDR3 residues: CASSLSTTIDTQYF. The CDR3 DNA sequence: TGCGCCAGCAGCCTTTCTACGACAATAGATACGCAGTATTTT.

The rearrangement links TRBV18 to TRBJ2-7; 13 nucleotides line up with TRBD2. Per the germline V gene, CDR1 is KGHSH and CDR2 is LQKENI. There are 15 residues in the CDR3. J was trimmed by 7 bases and V by 2 bases; bases with no gene match: 5. The CDR3 reads CASSPGLAGVGEQYF. The CDR3 coding sequence is TGTGCCAGCTCACCAGGACTAGCGGGAGTGGGGGAGCAGTACTTC.